These 3 T cell receptor beta chains were all obtained from the same sample, sequenced in a study of T cell responses to AZD1222 COVID-19 vaccine. Repertoires were generated with immunoSEQ multiplex PCR, while TCRdb's copy carries only in-frame clones and drops some. The sample lists around 140,000 clones, about nine tenths seen once, with approximately 3.5% in the top ten. Sample: peripheral blood, taken 28 days after the second AZD1222 dose. The receptor set was obtained from an adult who received the AZD1222 COVID-19 vaccine.

The chain combines TRBV11-2 with TRBJ2-1; D remains ambiguous. V gave up 3 bases and J gave up 6 bases, with 12 bases separating them. Germline V gene sequence: CDR1 SGHAT, CDR2 FQNNGV. This CDR3 is 14 amino acids long. The CDR3 here is CASSFPAKINEQFF. The CDR3, as DNA: TGTGCCAGCAGCTTCCCTGCCAAGATCAATGAGCAGTTCTTC.

In this sample, this clone turned up many times. The CDR3 here is CASSVGAGQFTDTQYF. The CDR3 nucleotides are TGTGCCAGCAGCGTAGGAGCTGGACAGTTCACAGATACGCAGTATTTT. The chain carries TRBV9 and TRBJ2-3; perhaps TRBD1 as D (6 bases). V was shortened by 0 bases and J by 2 bases, with 13 bases between the two germline ends. Germline CDR1 and CDR2: SGDLS and YYNGEE. This CDR3 region has 16 residues.

A single count supports this clone. The chain links TRBV6-5 to TRBJ1-6; D unresolved. The CDR3 consists of 16 residues. Germline V gives CDR1 MNHEY, CDR2 SVGAGI. V lost 3 bases and J 4 bases, leaving 13 bases between the germline ends. The CDR3 nucleotides are TGTGCCAGCAGTTATCGTAGGGAACTATATAATTCACCCCTCCACTTT. It yields the protein CASSYRRELYNSPLHF.